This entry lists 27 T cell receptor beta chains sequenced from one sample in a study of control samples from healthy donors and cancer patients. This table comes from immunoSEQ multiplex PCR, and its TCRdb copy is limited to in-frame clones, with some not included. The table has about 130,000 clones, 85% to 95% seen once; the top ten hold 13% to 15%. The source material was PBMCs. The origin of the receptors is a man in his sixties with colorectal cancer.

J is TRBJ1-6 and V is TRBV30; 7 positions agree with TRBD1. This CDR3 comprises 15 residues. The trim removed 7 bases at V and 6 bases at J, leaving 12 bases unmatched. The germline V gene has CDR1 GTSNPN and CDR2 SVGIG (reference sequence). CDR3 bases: TGTGCCTTCCCCTCGGGACAGCTAAGTAATTCACCCCTCCACTTT. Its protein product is CAFPSGQLSNSPLHF. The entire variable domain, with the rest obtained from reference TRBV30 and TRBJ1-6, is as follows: SQTIHQWPATLVQPVGSPLSLECTVEGTSNPNLYWYRQAAGRGLQLLFYSVGIGQISSEVPQNLSASRPQDRQFILSSKKLLLSDSGFYLCAFPSGQLSNSPLHFGNGTRLTVT.

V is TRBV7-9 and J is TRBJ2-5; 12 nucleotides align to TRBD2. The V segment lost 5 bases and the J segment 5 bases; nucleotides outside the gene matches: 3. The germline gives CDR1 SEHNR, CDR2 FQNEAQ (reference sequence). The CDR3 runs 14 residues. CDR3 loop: CASSPGLAGETQYF. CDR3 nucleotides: TGTGCCAGCAGCCCCGGACTAGCGGGGGAGACCCAGTACTTC.

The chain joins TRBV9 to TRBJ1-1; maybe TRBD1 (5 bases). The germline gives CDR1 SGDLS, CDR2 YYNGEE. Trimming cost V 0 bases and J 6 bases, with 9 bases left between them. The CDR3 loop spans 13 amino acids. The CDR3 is CASSVVQAPEAFF. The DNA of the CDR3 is TGTGCCAGCAGCGTAGTACAGGCCCCTGAAGCTTTCTTT. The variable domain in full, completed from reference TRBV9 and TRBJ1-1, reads DSGVTQTPKHLITATGQRVTLRCSPRSGDLSVYWYQQSLDQGLQFLIQYYNGEERAKGNILERFSAQQFPDLHSELNLSSLELGDSALYFCASSVVQAPEAFFGQGTRLTVV.

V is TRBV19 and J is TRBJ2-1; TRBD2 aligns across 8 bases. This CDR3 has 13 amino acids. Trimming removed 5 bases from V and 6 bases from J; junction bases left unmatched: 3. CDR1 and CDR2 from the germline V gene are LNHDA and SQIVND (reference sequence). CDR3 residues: CASSYGGANEQFF. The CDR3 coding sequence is TGTGCCAGTAGTTACGGGGGGGCCAATGAGCAGTTCTTC.

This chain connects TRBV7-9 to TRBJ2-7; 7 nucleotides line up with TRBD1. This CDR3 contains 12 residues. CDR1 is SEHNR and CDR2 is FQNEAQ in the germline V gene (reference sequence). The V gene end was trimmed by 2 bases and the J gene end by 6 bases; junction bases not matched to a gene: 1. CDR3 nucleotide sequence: TGTGCCAGCAGCTTAAACAGGGGCGAGCAGTACTTC. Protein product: CASSLNRGEQYF.

The CDR3 here is CASSPSGVANTGELFF. CDR3 nucleotide sequence: TGTGCCAGCAGCCCTAGCGGGGTCGCGAACACCGGGGAGCTGTTTTTT. V and J are TRBV7-2 and TRBJ2-2, with 9 bases fitting TRBD2. The CDR3 consists of 16 residues. The V gene end was trimmed by 5 bases and the J gene end by 0 bases; junction bases not matched to a gene: 4. Germline V CDR1 and CDR2: SGHTA, FQGNSA.

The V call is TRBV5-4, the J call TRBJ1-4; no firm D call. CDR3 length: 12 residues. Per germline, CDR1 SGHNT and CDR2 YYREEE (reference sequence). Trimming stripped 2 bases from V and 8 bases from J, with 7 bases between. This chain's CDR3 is CASSLFGEKLFF. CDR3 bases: TGTGCCAGCAGCTTATTTGGGGAAAAACTGTTTTTT.

For the CDR3, the DNA is TGTGCCAGCAGCTCGTTGGACAGCTCTGGAAACACCATATATTTT. Its protein is CASSSLDSSGNTIYF. This chain joins TRBV5-8 and TRBJ1-3; TRBD1 might be the D (6 bases). The CDR3 spans 15 residues. Germline V gene sequence: CDR1 SGHTS, CDR2 YDEGEE. The germline V and J ends were trimmed by 3 bases and 0 bases, with 10 bases remaining between them.

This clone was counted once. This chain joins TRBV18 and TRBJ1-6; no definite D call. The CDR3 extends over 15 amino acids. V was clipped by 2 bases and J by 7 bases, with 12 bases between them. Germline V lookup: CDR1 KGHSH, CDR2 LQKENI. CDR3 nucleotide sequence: TGTGCCAGCTCACCAACTAGGGATAGGAATTCACCCCTCCACTTT. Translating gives CASSPTRDRNSPLHF.

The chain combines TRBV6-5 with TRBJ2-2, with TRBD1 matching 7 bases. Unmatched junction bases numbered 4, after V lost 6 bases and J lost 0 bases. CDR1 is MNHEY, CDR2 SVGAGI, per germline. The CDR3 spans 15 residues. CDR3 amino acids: CASSRQGSNTGELFF. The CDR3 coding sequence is TGTGCCAGCAGCAGACAGGGATCGAACACCGGGGAGCTGTTTTTT.

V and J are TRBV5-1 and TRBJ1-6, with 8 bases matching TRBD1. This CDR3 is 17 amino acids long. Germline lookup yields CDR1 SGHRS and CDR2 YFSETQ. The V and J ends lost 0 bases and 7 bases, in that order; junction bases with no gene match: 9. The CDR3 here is CASSLEINRDRNSPLHF. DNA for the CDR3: TGCGCCAGCAGCTTGGAAATTAATAGGGACAGGAATTCACCCCTCCACTTT. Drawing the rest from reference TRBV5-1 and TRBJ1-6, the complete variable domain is KAGVTQTPRYLIKTRGQQVTLSCSPISGHRSVSWYQQTPGQGLQFLFEYFSETQRNKGNFPGRFSGRQFSNSRSEMNVSTLELGDSALYLCASSLEINRDRNSPLHFGNGTRLTVT.

The CDR3 reads CASSLVELAGAETQYF. The CDR3 nucleotides read TGTGCCAGCAGCTTAGTAGAACTAGCGGGGGCAGAGACCCAGTACTTC. This chain joins TRBV7-2 and TRBJ2-5; TRBD2 matches at 11 bases. Trimming removed 1 base from V and 4 bases from J; junction bases left unmatched: 5. Germline CDR1 and CDR2: SGHTA and FQGNSA. The CDR3 loop spans 16 amino acids. Full variable domain (missing parts from reference TRBV7-2 and TRBJ2-5): GAGVSQSPSNKVTEKGKDVELRCDPISGHTALYWYRQSLGQGLEFLIYFQGNSAPDKSGLPSDRFSAERTGGSVSTLTIQRTQQEDSAVYLCASSLVELAGAETQYFGPGTRLLVL.

CDR3 nucleotides: TGTGCCAGCAGGCTGGAAGGGGGCAGGGAGACCCAGTACTTC. Its protein is CASRLEGGRETQYF. The J gene is TRBJ2-5, the V gene TRBV2; the match to TRBD1 covers 7 bases. The V segment lost 6 bases and the J segment 5 bases; nucleotides outside the gene matches: 9. The CDR3 consists of 14 residues. CDR1 and CDR2 from the germline V gene are SNHLY and FYNNEI. Complete variable domain (other parts from reference TRBV2 and TRBJ2-5): EPEVTQTPSHQVTQMGQEVILRCVPISNHLYFYWYRQILGQKVEFLVSFYNNEISEKSEIFDDQFSVERPDGSNFTLKIRSTKLEDSAMYFCASRLEGGRETQYFGPGTRLLVL.

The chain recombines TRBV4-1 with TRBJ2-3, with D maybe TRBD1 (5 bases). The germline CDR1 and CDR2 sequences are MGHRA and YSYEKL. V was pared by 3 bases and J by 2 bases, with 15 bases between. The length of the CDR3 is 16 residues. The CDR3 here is CASSQLGEGDTDTQYF. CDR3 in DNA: TGCGCCAGCAGCCAGTTAGGGGAAGGCGACACAGATACGCAGTATTTT.

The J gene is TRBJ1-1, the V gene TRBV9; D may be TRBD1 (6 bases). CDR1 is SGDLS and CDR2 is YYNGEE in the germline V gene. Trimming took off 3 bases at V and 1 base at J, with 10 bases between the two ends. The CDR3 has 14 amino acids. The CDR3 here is CASSALTGNTEAFF. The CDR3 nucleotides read TGTGCCAGCAGCGCCCTGACAGGGAACACTGAAGCTTTCTTT.

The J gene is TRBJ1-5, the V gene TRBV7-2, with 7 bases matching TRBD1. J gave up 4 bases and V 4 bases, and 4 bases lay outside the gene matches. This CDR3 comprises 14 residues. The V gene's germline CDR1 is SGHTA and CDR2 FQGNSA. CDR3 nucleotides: TGTGCCAGCAGCTCTCCACAGGGGAATCAGCCCCAGCATTTT. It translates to CASSSPQGNQPQHF.

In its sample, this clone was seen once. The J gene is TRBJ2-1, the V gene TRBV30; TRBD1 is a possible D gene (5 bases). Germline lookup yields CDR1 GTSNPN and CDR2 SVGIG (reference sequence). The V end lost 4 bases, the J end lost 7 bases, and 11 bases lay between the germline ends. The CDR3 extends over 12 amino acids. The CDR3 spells CAWTGLGNEQFF. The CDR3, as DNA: TGTGCCTGGACAGGGCTCGGAAATGAGCAGTTCTTC.

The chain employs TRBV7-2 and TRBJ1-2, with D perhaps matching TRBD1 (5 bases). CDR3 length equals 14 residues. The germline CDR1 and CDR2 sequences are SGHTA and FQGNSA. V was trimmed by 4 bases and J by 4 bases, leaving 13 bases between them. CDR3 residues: CASSSDKNSYGYTF. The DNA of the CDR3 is TGTGCCAGCAGCTCGGACAAAAACTCCTATGGCTACACCTTC.

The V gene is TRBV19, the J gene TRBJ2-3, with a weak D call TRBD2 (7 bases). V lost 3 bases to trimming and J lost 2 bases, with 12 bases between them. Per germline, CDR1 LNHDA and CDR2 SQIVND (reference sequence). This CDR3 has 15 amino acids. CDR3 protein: CASSIGGAPTDTQYF. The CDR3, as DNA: TGTGCCAGTAGTATTGGGGGGGCCCCCACAGATACGCAGTATTTT.

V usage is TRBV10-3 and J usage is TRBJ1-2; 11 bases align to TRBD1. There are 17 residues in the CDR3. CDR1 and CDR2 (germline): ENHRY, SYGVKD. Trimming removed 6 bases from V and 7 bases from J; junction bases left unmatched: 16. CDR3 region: CAIRGGQGAGNESGYTF. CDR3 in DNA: TGTGCCATCAGGGGCGGACAGGGGGCCGGTAACGAATCTGGCTACACCTTC.

CDR3 residues: CASRPAGQGYNEQFF. The DNA of the CDR3 is TGTGCCAGCAGACCCGCGGGACAGGGTTACAATGAGCAGTTCTTC. This chain joins TRBV28 and TRBJ2-1; 9 bases fit TRBD1. Germline CDR1 is MDHEN and CDR2 is SYDVKM. V shed 6 bases and J 4 bases; nucleotides not matched to a gene: 7. The CDR3 has 15 amino acids.

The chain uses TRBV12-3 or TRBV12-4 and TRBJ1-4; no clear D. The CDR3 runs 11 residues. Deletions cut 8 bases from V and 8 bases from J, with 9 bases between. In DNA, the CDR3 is TGTGCCAGCGCACTAGGGGAAAAACTGTTTTTT. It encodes CASALGEKLFF.

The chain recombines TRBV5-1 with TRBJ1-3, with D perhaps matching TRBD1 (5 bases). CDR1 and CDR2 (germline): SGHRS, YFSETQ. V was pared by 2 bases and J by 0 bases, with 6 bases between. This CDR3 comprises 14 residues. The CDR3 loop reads CASSFDSSGNTIYF. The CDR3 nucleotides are TGCGCCAGCAGCTTCGACAGCTCTGGAAACACCATATATTTT. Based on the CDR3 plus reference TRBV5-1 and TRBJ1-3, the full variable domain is KAGVTQTPRYLIKTRGQQVTLSCSPISGHRSVSWYQQTPGQGLQFLFEYFSETQRNKGNFPGRFSGRQFSNSRSEMNVSTLELGDSALYLCASSFDSSGNTIYFGEGSWLTVV.

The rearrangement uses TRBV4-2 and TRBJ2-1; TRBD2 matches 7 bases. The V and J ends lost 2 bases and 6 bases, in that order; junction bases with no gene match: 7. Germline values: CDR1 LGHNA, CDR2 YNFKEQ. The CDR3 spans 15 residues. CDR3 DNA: TGTGCCAGCAGCCAACTTGGGAGGGTAGCCAATGAGCAGTTCTTC. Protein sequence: CASSQLGRVANEQFF.

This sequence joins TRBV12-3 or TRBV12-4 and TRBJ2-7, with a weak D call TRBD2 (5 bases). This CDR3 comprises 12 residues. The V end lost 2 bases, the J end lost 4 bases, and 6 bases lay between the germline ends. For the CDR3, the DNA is TGTGCCAGCAGTTTACGGGGATACGAGCAGTACTTC. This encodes CASSLRGYEQYF.

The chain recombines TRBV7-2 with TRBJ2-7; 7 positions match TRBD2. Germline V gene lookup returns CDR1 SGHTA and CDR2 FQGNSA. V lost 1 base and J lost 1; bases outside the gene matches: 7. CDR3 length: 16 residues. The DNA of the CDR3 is TGTGCCAGCAGCTTAGTTGCGGGGGTGGTTTCCTACGAGCAGTACTTC. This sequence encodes CASSLVAGVVSYEQYF.

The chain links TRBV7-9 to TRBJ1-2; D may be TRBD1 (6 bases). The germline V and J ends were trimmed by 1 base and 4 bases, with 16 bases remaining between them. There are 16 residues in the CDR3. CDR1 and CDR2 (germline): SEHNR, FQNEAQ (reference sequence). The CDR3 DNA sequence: TGTGCCAGCAGCTTAGGATTGGGGCAGGGGAGCTATGGCTACACCTTC. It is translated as CASSLGLGQGSYGYTF.